This T cell receptor (beta chain) was sequenced for a study of T-cell memory formation after mild COVID-19. This clonotype was found once. The CDR3 extends over 12 amino acids. TCRdb called the 5' RACE reads again in MiXCR, with one record for every CDR3 protein. This table holds roughly 7,000 distinct CDR3 sequences, 58% found once. What was sequenced was PBMCs or a T cell subset sorted from them (not recorded which). The clonotype comes from an adult who had mild COVID-19 (a few samples of this study predate the infection). Cell type and time point are not known. The gene calls are TRBV21-1 and TRBJ2-7; the D segment call TRBD2 is taken from the table without a DNA check. TRBV21-1 is classified as a pseudogene. In DNA, the CDR3 is TGTGCCAGCTGCCGGGCCGCCTACGAGCAGTACTTC. Encoded protein: CASCRAAYEQYF.